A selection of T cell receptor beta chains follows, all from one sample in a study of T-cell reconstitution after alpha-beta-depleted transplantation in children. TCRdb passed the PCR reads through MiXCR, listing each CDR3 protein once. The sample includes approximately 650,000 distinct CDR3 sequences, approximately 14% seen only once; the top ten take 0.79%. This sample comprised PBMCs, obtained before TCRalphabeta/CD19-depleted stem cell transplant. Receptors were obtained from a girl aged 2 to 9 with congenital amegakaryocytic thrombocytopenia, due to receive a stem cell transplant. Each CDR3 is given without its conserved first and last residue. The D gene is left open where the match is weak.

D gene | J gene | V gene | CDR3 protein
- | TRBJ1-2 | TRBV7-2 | ASSLPIMEGYT
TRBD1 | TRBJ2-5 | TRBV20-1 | SASAGGGETQY
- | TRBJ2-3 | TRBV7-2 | ASRKEDTQY
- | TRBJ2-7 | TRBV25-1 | ASRGTGPEQY
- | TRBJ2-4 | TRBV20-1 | SARATHGQTLAKNIQY
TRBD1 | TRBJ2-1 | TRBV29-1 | SVGGDSTWEQF
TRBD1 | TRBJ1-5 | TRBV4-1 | ASSSNRDSLNQPQH
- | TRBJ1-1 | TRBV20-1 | SAREQANTEAF
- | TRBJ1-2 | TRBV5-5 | ASSYWTEQNYGYT
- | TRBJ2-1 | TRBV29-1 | SAILVHINEQF
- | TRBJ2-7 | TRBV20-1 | SASTAGGLPGYEQY
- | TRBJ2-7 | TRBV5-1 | ASSLGPSETYEQY
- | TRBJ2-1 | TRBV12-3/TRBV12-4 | ASSPRPGYSYNEQF
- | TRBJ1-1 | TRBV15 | ATRWTEETEAF
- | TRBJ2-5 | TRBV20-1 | SARASRMADQETQY
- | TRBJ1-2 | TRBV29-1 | SVLGDGYT
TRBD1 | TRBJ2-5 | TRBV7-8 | ASRLTGGLETQY
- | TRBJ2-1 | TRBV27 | ASSLSFLARRGYNEQF
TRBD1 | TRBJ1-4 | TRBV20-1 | SATGTGVEKLF
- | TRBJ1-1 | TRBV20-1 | SSAGPMNTEAF
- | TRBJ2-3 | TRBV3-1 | ASSQGYSEGPDTQY
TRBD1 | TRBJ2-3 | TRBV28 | ASSLDRVGADTQY